The rows below give T cell receptor beta chains drawn from one sample of a study of blood T cells in healthy people across ages. In TCRdb, the 5' RACE reads were re-called with MiXCR into one record per CDR3 protein. Of hundreds of thousands of distinct CDR3 sequences detected, about 55% appear once; the ten largest clones hold about 42%. Sequences were obtained from blood. The receptors stem from a man older than 75 in good health. The CDR3 runs from the conserved cysteine through the conserved F or W. Fields, in order: D gene, V gene, J gene, clone size, CDR3 protein, CDR3 DNA. The D gene is left open where the match is weak. Clone sizes are given selectively: once, few, many, or a class where the clone is expanded.

TRBD1	TRBV20-1	TRBJ2-7	NA	CSARADWQGEYEQYF	TGCAGTGCTAGAGCGGATTGGCAGGGGGAATACGAGCAGTACTTC
NA	TRBV5-1	TRBJ2-6	NA	CASSLTGLANVLTF	TGCGCCAGCAGCTTAACAGGGTTGGCCAACGTCCTGACTTTC
NA	TRBV5-1	TRBJ1-2	NA	CASSNTGTNYGYTF	TGCGCCAGCAGCAACACCGGGACCAACTATGGCTACACCTTC
TRBD1	TRBV20-1	TRBJ1-2	NA	CSAGTENYGYTF	TGCAGTGCTGGGACAGAGAACTATGGCTACACCTTC
NA	TRBV29-1	TRBJ2-7	few	CSVEGEEGAPYEQYF	TGCAGCGTTGAAGGGGAGGAGGGGGCCCCCTACGAGCAGTACTTC
NA	TRBV3-1	TRBJ2-1	once	CASSQDPANLYNEQFF	TGTGCCAGCAGCCAAGATCCGGCTAACTTATACAATGAGCAGTTCTTC
TRBD2	TRBV12-3/TRBV12-4	TRBJ2-1	many	CASNHRRTSDNEQFF	TGTGCCAGCAACCATCGGAGGACTAGCGACAATGAGCAGTTCTTC
NA	TRBV7-3	TRBJ2-3	NA	CASSPLGAPTDTQYF	TGTGCCAGCAGCCCCCTTGGGGCCCCCACAGATACGCAGTATTTT
NA	TRBV20-1	TRBJ2-5	NA	CSARNGPQETQYF	TGCAGTGCTAGAAACGGGCCCCAAGAGACCCAGTACTTC
NA	TRBV2	TRBJ2-1	once	CASSFQTGVISEQFF	TGTGCCAGCAGCTTTCAAACGGGAGTGATAAGTGAGCAGTTCTTC
NA	TRBV3-1	TRBJ2-3	NA	CASSPYRSGSTDTQYF	TGTGCCAGCAGCCCGTATCGGTCGGGGTCCACAGATACGCAGTATTTT
TRBD2	TRBV3-1	TRBJ2-1	NA	CASSQTRLAWTNEQFF	TGTGCCAGCAGCCAGACCAGACTAGCGTGGACCAATGAGCAGTTCTTC
TRBD2	TRBV5-1	TRBJ2-4	few	CASSLLAGVKNIQYF	TGCGCCAGCAGCCTGCTTGCGGGAGTAAAAAACATTCAGTACTTC
NA	TRBV7-6	TRBJ2-7	NA	CASSLVTDSYEQYF	TGTGCCAGCAGCTTGGTGACAGATTCCTACGAGCAGTACTTC
NA	TRBV7-2	TRBJ2-1	NA	CASSSGLYNEQFF	TGTGCCAGCAGCTCGGGACTTTACAATGAGCAGTTCTTC
NA	TRBV28	TRBJ2-7	NA	CASSLPHITGTEQYF	TGTGCCAGCAGTTTGCCCCACATCACTGGGACCGAGCAGTACTTC
NA	TRBV10-3	TRBJ1-2	NA	CAISGFLDSYTF	TGTGCCATCAGTGGGTTCTTAGACAGCTACACCTTC
NA	TRBV6-4	TRBJ2-5	NA	CASSAMGDRRNEQYF	TGTGCCAGCAGTGCCATGGGGGATCGGAGGAATGAGCAGTACTTC
NA	TRBV5-8	TRBJ2-5	NA	CASSLRAAQQYF	TGTGCCAGCAGCTTGAGGGCAGCCCAGCAGTACTTC
NA	TRBV29-1	TRBJ2-7	few	CSVSDGSYEQYF	TGCAGCGTATCGGACGGTTCCTACGAGCAGTACTTC
TRBD1	TRBV7-2	TRBJ2-1	NA	CASSLRVATTGDEQFF	TGTGCCAGCAGCTTACGGGTCGCTACCACAGGGGATGAGCAGTTCTTC
NA	TRBV10-2	TRBJ2-7	few	CASSEYGGTYEQYF	TGCGCCAGCAGTGAGTACGGGGGTACCTACGAGCAGTACTTC
TRBD2	TRBV6-2/TRBV6-3	TRBJ2-3	NA	CASSYSKLAGGHRYAYF	TGTGCCAGCAGTTACTCGAAGCTAGCGGGAGGGCACAGATACGCGTATTTT
NA	TRBV18	TRBJ2-5	NA	CASSPLRTGAETQYF	TGTGCCAGCTCACCTCTCCGGACGGGCGCGGAGACCCAGTACTTC
NA	TRBV28	TRBJ2-1	NA	CASSRRGQRRGEQFF	TGTGCCAGCAGCCGGCGGGGACAGAGACGTGGTGAGCAGTTCTTC
NA	TRBV3-1	TRBJ1-2	once	CASSPSFMSYGYTF	TGTGCCAGCAGTCCGTCGTTTATGTCTTATGGCTACACCTTC
TRBD2	TRBV6-1	TRBJ2-7	NA	CASSEWWAGGHEQYF	TGTGCCAGCAGTGAATGGTGGGCGGGAGGCCACGAGCAGTACTTC
TRBD2	TRBV20-1	TRBJ2-4	NA	CSAVAGGSENIQYF	TGCAGTGCTGTAGCGGGAGGGTCGGAAAACATTCAGTACTTC
TRBD2	TRBV4-2	TRBJ2-7	NA	CTSSQGPPGRGLVYEQYF	TGTACCAGCAGCCAAGGCCCACCCGGGCGGGGGTTGGTCTACGAGCAGTACTTC
NA	TRBV6-1	TRBJ1-5	few	CASSEVAYNQPQHF	TGTGCCAGCAGTGAAGTCGCTTACAATCAGCCCCAGCATTTT
NA	TRBV20-1	TRBJ2-7	once	CSARRGISFYEQYF	TGCAGTGCTAGGCGAGGGATTAGCTTCTACGAGCAGTACTTC
TRBD1	TRBV7-7	TRBJ2-7	NA	CASSPAPGQGLEQYF	TGTGCTAGCAGCCCTGCCCCGGGACAGGGATTGGAGCAGTACTTC
TRBD2	TRBV15	TRBJ2-2	NA	CATRSPGLLNTGELFF	TGTGCCACGCGTTCCCCGGGACTACTGAACACCGGGGAGCTGTTTTTT
NA	TRBV29-1	TRBJ1-2	NA	CSVLTADRNYGYTF	TGCAGCGTTTTAACAGCGGACCGTAACTATGGCTACACCTTC
NA	TRBV29-1	TRBJ2-7	NA	CSVEAQGNGEQYF	TGCAGCGTTGAAGCGCAGGGGAATGGCGAGCAGTACTTC
NA	TRBV7-3	TRBJ2-5	NA	CASSLIVQETQYF	TGTGCCAGCAGCTTAATTGTCCAAGAGACCCAGTACTTC